These T cell receptor beta chains were read from a single sample in a study of blood T cells in healthy people across ages. TCRdb analysed the 5' RACE reads with MiXCR anew, one entry per CDR3 protein. The sample yields roughly 1,500,000 distinct CDR3 sequences, 30% to 40% seen once. The sample consisted of blood. These receptors were collected from a woman under 40 in good health. Both conserved end residues are part of each CDR3. A D gene is named only where the DNA matches it firmly. Clone size, where shown, is once, few, many, or a class for clones that have expanded.

v_gene: TRBV5-1
abundance: NA
d_gene: NA
j_gene: TRBJ2-7
len: 15
CDR3aa: CASSFGQSRGYEQYF
CDR3nt: TGCGCCAGCAGCTTCGGACAGTCCAGAGGGTACGAGCAGTACTTC

v_gene: TRBV7-8
abundance: few
d_gene: NA
j_gene: TRBJ2-3
len: 13
CDR3aa: CAGGRGPGDTQYF
CDR3nt: TGTGCCGGCGGGCGGGGGCCGGGAGATACGCAGTATTTT

v_gene: TRBV29-1
abundance: many
d_gene: NA
j_gene: TRBJ1-2
len: 11
CDR3aa: CSGGEVYGYTF
CDR3nt: TGCAGCGGTGGGGAAGTCTATGGCTACACCTTC

v_gene: TRBV27
abundance: few
d_gene: NA
j_gene: TRBJ2-1
len: 15
CDR3aa: CASRDSWGGAGEQFF
CDR3nt: TGTGCCAGCAGGGACTCTTGGGGGGGGGCAGGTGAGCAGTTCTTC

v_gene: TRBV5-1
abundance: many
d_gene: NA
j_gene: TRBJ2-1
len: 14
CDR3aa: CASSPPLGGNEQFF
CDR3nt: TGCGCCAGCAGCCCCCCTCTAGGAGGGAATGAGCAGTTCTTC

v_gene: TRBV28
abundance: few
d_gene: TRBD1
j_gene: TRBJ1-4
len: 14
CDR3aa: CASSATGADEKLFF
CDR3nt: TGTGCCAGCAGCGCAACAGGGGCGGATGAAAAACTGTTTTTT

v_gene: TRBV5-1
abundance: NA
d_gene: TRBD1
j_gene: TRBJ2-1
len: 15
CDR3aa: CASSVGQGSKNEQFF
CDR3nt: TGCGCCAGCAGCGTAGGACAGGGGTCGAAGAATGAGCAGTTCTTC

v_gene: TRBV9
abundance: NA
d_gene: TRBD2
j_gene: TRBJ2-2
len: 16
CDR3aa: CASSLTSGGYTGELFF
CDR3nt: TGTGCCAGCAGCCTTACTAGCGGGGGTTACACCGGGGAGCTGTTTTTT

v_gene: TRBV14
abundance: NA
d_gene: TRBD2
j_gene: TRBJ2-3
len: 16
CDR3aa: CASSHIAGRRTDTQYF
CDR3nt: TGTGCCAGCAGCCACATAGCGGGGCGCCGCACAGATACGCAGTATTTT

v_gene: TRBV29-1
abundance: few
d_gene: NA
j_gene: TRBJ2-1
len: 14
CDR3aa: CSVGGSPSYNEQFF
CDR3nt: TGCAGCGTTGGTGGCAGCCCTTCCTACAATGAGCAGTTCTTC

v_gene: TRBV3-1
abundance: NA
d_gene: NA
j_gene: TRBJ2-4
len: 16
CDR3aa: CASSQEGTLTKNIQYF
CDR3nt: TGTGCCAGCAGCCAAGAGGGGACTCTTACTAAAAACATTCAGTACTTC

v_gene: TRBV29-1
abundance: many
d_gene: NA
j_gene: TRBJ2-3
len: 12
CDR3aa: CSVDAQLDTQYF
CDR3nt: TGCAGCGTCGATGCTCAGTTAGATACGCAGTATTTT

v_gene: TRBV4-1
abundance: few
d_gene: NA
j_gene: TRBJ2-3
len: 14
CDR3aa: CASSQDGWTDTQYF
CDR3nt: TGCGCCAGCAGCCAAGATGGGTGGACAGATACGCAGTATTTT

v_gene: TRBV30
abundance: NA
d_gene: NA
j_gene: TRBJ2-7
len: 12
CDR3aa: CAWSYSTYEQYF
CDR3nt: TGTGCCTGGAGCTACAGCACCTACGAGCAGTACTTC

v_gene: TRBV11-2
abundance: NA
d_gene: NA
j_gene: TRBJ2-2
len: 13
CDR3aa: CASSFRQTGELFF
CDR3nt: TGTGCCAGCAGTTTCAGACAGACCGGGGAGCTGTTTTTT

v_gene: TRBV5-1
abundance: few
d_gene: NA
j_gene: TRBJ1-5
len: 13
CDR3aa: CASSPAGLQPQHF
CDR3nt: TGCGCCAGCAGCCCGGCGGGGCTGCAGCCCCAGCATTTT

v_gene: TRBV5-5
abundance: many
d_gene: NA
j_gene: TRBJ2-7
len: 15
CDR3aa: CASTIPGHQTYEQYF
CDR3nt: TGTGCCAGCACCATACCGGGCCACCAAACCTACGAGCAGTACTTC

v_gene: TRBV20-1
abundance: NA
d_gene: NA
j_gene: TRBJ1-6
len: 16
CDR3aa: CSARFQGQTYNSPLHF
CDR3nt: TGCAGTGCTAGATTCCAGGGCCAGACCTATAATTCACCCCTCCACTTT

v_gene: TRBV25-1
abundance: once
d_gene: TRBD1
j_gene: TRBJ2-7
len: 13
CDR3aa: CANLGLPGQGQYF
CDR3nt: TGTGCCAACCTTGGCTTACCCGGACAGGGACAGTACTTC

v_gene: TRBV7-2
abundance: few
d_gene: TRBD1
j_gene: TRBJ2-6
len: 19
CDR3aa: CASSLYRGPGYSGTNVLTF
CDR3nt: TGTGCCAGCAGCCTTTACAGGGGGCCCGGATACTCTGGGACCAACGTCCTGACTTTC

v_gene: TRBV6-1
abundance: NA
d_gene: NA
j_gene: TRBJ2-3
len: 13
CDR3aa: CASSETGMDTQYF
CDR3nt: TGTGCCAGCAGTGAAACAGGGATGGATACGCAGTATTTT

v_gene: TRBV5-1
abundance: NA
d_gene: NA
j_gene: TRBJ1-1
len: 15
CDR3aa: CASSPEGVGYTEAFF
CDR3nt: TGCGCCAGCAGCCCGGAGGGGGTTGGGTACACTGAAGCTTTCTTT